One sample yielded the 27 T cell receptor beta chains listed below, sequenced in a study of early T cells in non-severe SARS-CoV-2 infection. In TCRdb, the 5' RACE reads were re-called with MiXCR into one record per CDR3 protein. The table has approximately 76,000 distinct CDR3 sequences, 9.5% to 15% seen once. The sequenced material came from whole blood. The receptors here all came from an adult who was a healthcare worker with PCR-confirmed SARS-CoV-2 infection or an uninfected control (not recorded which).

The chain has TRBV29-1 and TRBJ2-1; no firm D call. Deletions cut 7 bases from V and 7 bases from J, with 20 bases between. Germline V gene data show CDR1 as SQVTM and CDR2 as ANQGSEA. The CDR3 totals 14 residues. CDR3: CSAQRGSGGNEQFF. In DNA, the CDR3 is TGCAGCGCTCAACGCGGATCCGGTGGAAATGAGCAGTTCTTC.

Details on this clonotype: This may arise from a read error, as a much more abundant clone is one base away. The chain has TRBV29-1 and TRBJ2-1, with D possibly being TRBD1 or TRBD2 (5 bases each). The CDR3 has 11 residues. CDR1 is SQVTM and CDR2 is ANQGSEA in the germline V gene. Trimming removed 7 bases at V and 9 bases at J, with 13 bases between. CDR3 in amino acids: CSAGTRVEQFF. CDR3 DNA: TGCAGCGCTGGGACGCGCGTTGAGCAGTTCTTC.

Of note for this clonotype: Possible read error: a much larger clone is one base away. The CDR3 DNA follows: TGTGCCACCAGTGATGGGTTATTCCAGTCCCAGCATTTT. It yields the protein CATSDGLFQSQHF. The V call is TRBV24-1, the J call TRBJ1-5; unclear D gene. The germline CDR1 and CDR2 sequences are KGHDR and SFDVKD. CDR3 length equals 13 residues. Deletions cut 3 bases from V and 11 bases from J, with 13 bases between.

This clonotype was detected only a few times. The chain combines TRBV2 with TRBJ2-7; TRBD1 might be the D (6 bases). V was pared by 6 bases and J by 3 bases, with 9 bases between. CDR1 and CDR2 (germline): SNHLY, FYNNEI. CDR3 length: 12 amino acids. CDR3 sequence: CASRMDSYEQYF. The CDR3 DNA follows: TGTGCCAGCAGGATGGACAGCTACGAGCAGTACTTC.

The CDR3 protein is CASSLGGAAPQHF. The CDR3 DNA sequence: TGTGCCAGCAGTTTAGGAGGGGCCGCACCCCAGCATTTT. The V and J genes are TRBV28 and TRBJ1-5, with D possibly being TRBD1 (5 bases). The CDR3 is made up of 13 amino acids. Germline V CDR1 and CDR2: MDHEN, SYDVKM. V dropped 2 bases and J dropped 10 bases, with 12 bases sitting between them.

The sample holds many counts of this clonotype. This chain links TRBV18 with TRBJ1-5; 9 bases match TRBD1. This CDR3 has 16 residues. V lost 3 bases, J lost 0 bases, and 3 bases stayed unmatched. Per germline, CDR1 KGHSH and CDR2 LQKENI. The CDR3, as DNA: TGTGCCAGCTCACCCCTGGGACAGGGTAGCAATCAGCCCCAGCATTTT. Its translation: CASSPLGQGSNQPQHF.

This clonotype has ten or more counts. The CDR3 protein is CSARDLRLAGYNEQFF. CDR3 nucleotide sequence: TGCAGTGCTAGAGATCTGCGACTAGCGGGTTACAATGAGCAGTTCTTC. The gene calls are TRBV20-1 and TRBJ2-1, with 10 bases lining up with TRBD2. The germline gives CDR1 DFQATT, CDR2 SNEGSKA (reference sequence). The CDR3 covers 16 residues. V dropped 0 bases and J dropped 4; count of bases not matched to a gene: 6.

This clonotype was recorded at least ten times. This chain uses TRBV20-1 with TRBJ2-7; 7 bases match TRBD2. V lost 3 bases, J lost 2 bases, and 7 bases stayed unmatched. The CDR3 is 14 residues long. Germline CDR1 DFQATT, CDR2 SNEGSKA (reference sequence). The CDR3 sequence is CSARGTILTYEQYF. The CDR3 bases are TGCAGTGCTAGGGGGACTATCCTTACCTACGAGCAGTACTTC.

V and J are TRBV29-1 and TRBJ1-1; D ambiguous. The V gene's germline CDR1 is SQVTM and CDR2 ANQGSEA. The ends were cut back, 6 bases at V and 2 bases at J, with 7 bases in the middle. The CDR3 length is 11 residues. The CDR3 reads CSVGYNTEAFF. DNA for the CDR3: TGCAGCGTAGGTTATAACACTGAAGCTTTCTTT.

This clonotype was recorded many times. The chain uses TRBV28 and TRBJ1-5; 8 nucleotides match TRBD1. The V and J ends lost 2 bases and 7 bases, in that order; junction bases with no gene match: 16. This CDR3 region has 18 residues. From germline, CDR1 is MDHEN and CDR2 SYDVKM. CDR3 sequence reads: CASSLPSRGRGPEQPQHF. DNA of the CDR3: TGTGCCAGCAGTTTACCTTCGAGGGGCAGGGGGCCGGAGCAGCCCCAGCATTTT. Together with reference TRBV28 and TRBJ1-5, the CDR3 gives the full variable domain: DVKVTQSSRYLVKRTGEKVFLECVQDMDHENMFWYRQDPGLGLRLIYFSYDVKMKEKGDIPEGYSVSREKKERFSLILESASTNQTSMYLCASSLPSRGRGPEQPQHFGDGTRLSIL.

The table lists this clonotype with many counts. The gene calls are TRBV2 and TRBJ1-5; maybe TRBD1 (5 bases). The CDR3 extends over 15 amino acids. Trimming took off 4 bases at V and 7 bases at J, with 17 bases between the two ends. Germline CDR1 is SNHLY and CDR2 is FYNNEI. CDR3 protein: CASSAFGGDRQPQHF. The CDR3 DNA follows: TGTGCCAGCAGTGCGTTCGGGGGGGATCGACAGCCCCAGCATTTT.

This clonotype came up many times. The J gene is TRBJ1-2, the V gene TRBV14; no clear D gene. Germline CDR1 SGHDN, CDR2 FVKESK. This CDR3 comprises 13 residues. Between the trimmed V and J ends, which lost 3 bases and 1 base, there was a span of 6 bases. The CDR3 region is CASSHEVNYGYTF. The DNA of the CDR3 is TGTGCCAGCAGCCATGAGGTTAACTATGGCTACACCTTC.

In this sample, this clonotype turned up many times. The chain combines TRBV29-1 with TRBJ2-1; D is ambiguous. Trimming took off 6 bases at V and 9 bases at J, with 21 bases between the two ends. From germline, CDR1 is SQVTM and CDR2 ANQGSEA. The CDR3 runs to 14 residues. In nucleotides, the CDR3 is TGCAGCGTGGCCGCTCTTTTCGGCCTTAGTGAGCAGTTCTTC. As protein: CSVAALFGLSEQFF.

The V and J genes are TRBV27 and TRBJ1-4; 8 bases fit TRBD1. With V trimmed by 6 bases and J by 12 bases, 9 bases remained unmatched. This CDR3 is 13 amino acids long. Per the germline V gene, CDR1 is MNHEY and CDR2 is SMNVEV (reference sequence). This CDR3 reads CASRLGQGDELFF. CDR3 sequence (DNA): TGTGCCAGCAGACTCGGACAGGGAGACGAACTGTTTTTT. Looking up the rest from reference TRBV27 and TRBJ1-4 gives the full variable domain: EAQVTQNPRYLITVTGKKLTVTCSQNMNHEYMSWYRQDPGLGLRQIYYSMNVEVTDKGDVPEGYKVSRKEKRNFPLILESPSPNQTSLYFCASRLGQGDELFFGSGTQLSVL.

This clonotype was seen many times. The rearrangement joins TRBV10-3 to TRBJ1-1; D gene uncertain. Germline V gene data show CDR1 as ENHRY and CDR2 as SYGVKD. The CDR3 spans 13 residues. V was pared by 9 bases and J by 1 base, with 12 bases between. The CDR3 DNA reads TGTGCCATGCAAATAGACTGGAACACTGAAGCTTTCTTT. Translating it yields CAMQIDWNTEAFF.

In its sample, this clonotype was seen many times. This sequence joins TRBV7-2 and TRBJ2-3; 8 bases fit TRBD2. The CDR3 has 18 residues. Germline V gene sequence: CDR1 SGHTA, CDR2 FQGNSA. With V trimmed by 1 base and J by 0 bases, 9 bases remained unmatched. The CDR3 nucleotides read TGTGCCAGCAGCTTAGTTGGGGCTAGCGGGCATAGCACAGATACGCAGTATTTT. It is translated as CASSLVGASGHSTDTQYF.

This clonotype showed up many times. The chain uses TRBV7-9 and TRBJ1-2; D gene ambiguous. This CDR3 comprises 14 residues. V dropped 4 bases and J dropped 2 bases, with 11 bases sitting between them. Germline CDR1 SEHNR, CDR2 FQNEAQ (reference sequence). The CDR3, as DNA: TGTGCCAGCAGCTCCAGTGCACCGAACTATGGCTACACCTTC. It codes for CASSSSAPNYGYTF.

This clonotype was counted a few times. This chain uses TRBV27 with TRBJ2-2; D is unresolved. With 4 bases removed from V and 6 bases from J, the gap between germline ends came to 18 bases. This CDR3 comprises 16 residues. The germline V gene has CDR1 MNHEY and CDR2 SMNVEV (reference sequence). The CDR3 sequence is CASSSIRGHGAGELFF. DNA of the CDR3: TGTGCCAGCAGTTCCATTCGAGGCCATGGGGCCGGGGAGCTGTTTTTT.

This clonotype was seen repeatedly, ten times or more. J is TRBJ2-3 and V is TRBV20-1; the match to TRBD2 covers 8 bases. The germline gives CDR1 DFQATT, CDR2 SNEGSKA (reference sequence). Germline trimming cut 6 bases from V and 5 bases from J; bases unmatched to any gene: 13. The CDR3 sequence is 15 residues long. CDR3: CSATNPAGEEDTQYF. In DNA, the CDR3 is TGCAGTGCCACAAATCCAGCGGGGGAGGAAGATACGCAGTATTTT.

The V gene is TRBV20-1, the J gene TRBJ2-5; no clear D. Deletions cut 6 bases from V and 4 bases from J, with 9 bases between. The germline gives CDR1 DFQATT, CDR2 SNEGSKA (reference sequence). The CDR3 length is 11 residues. CDR3 residues: CSADLRETQYF. For the CDR3, the DNA is TGCAGTGCAGACCTTAGAGAGACCCAGTACTTC.

This clonotype was observed many times. The chain combines TRBV20-1 with TRBJ2-7; weak D call: TRBD2 (7 bases). The CDR3 length is 16 residues. Trimming cost V 5 bases and J 3 bases, with 23 bases left between them. CDR1 and CDR2 from the germline V gene are DFQATT and SNEGSKA (reference sequence). This CDR3 is CSADGTAGASYYEQYF. CDR3 bases: TGCAGTGCTGATGGGACTGCGGGGGCATCCTACTACGAGCAGTACTTC.

The sample holds many counts of this clonotype. The V call is TRBV11-2, the J call TRBJ2-5, with 8 bases lining up with TRBD2. The J segment lost 7 bases and the V segment lost 0 bases, leaving 13 bases of the junction unmatched. Per the germline V gene, CDR1 is SGHAT and CDR2 is FQNNGV. This CDR3 comprises 17 residues. The DNA for the CDR3 is TGTGCCAGCAGCTTAGACCTGGGGGCGGGAGGCTGTGGGACCCAGTACTTC. It is translated as CASSLDLGAGGCGTQYF.

This clonotype was counted ten times or more. This sequence joins TRBV5-1 and TRBJ2-7; tentatively, D is TRBD2 (6 bases). The CDR3 length is 15 residues. Trimming cost V 1 base and J 1 base, with 12 bases left between them. Per the germline V gene, CDR1 is SGHRS and CDR2 is YFSETQ. The CDR3 DNA is TGCGCCAGCAGCTTGTTAACGGGACTTTCCTACGAGCAGTACTTC. This gives the protein CASSLLTGLSYEQYF.

This clonotype was counted ten times or more. This rearrangement joins TRBV28 to TRBJ2-1; 15 nucleotides agree with TRBD2. The J segment lost 9 bases and the V segment lost 6 bases, leaving 9 bases of the junction unmatched. The V gene's germline CDR1 is MDHEN and CDR2 SYDVKM. CDR3 length equals 16 residues. The CDR3 DNA reads as TGTGCCAGCAGCCACGGACTAGCGGGAGGGGGACGTGAGCAGTTCTTC. Residues: CASSHGLAGGGREQFF.

This clonotype turned up a few times. This chain uses TRBV7-2 with TRBJ2-3; 7 bases align to TRBD2. The CDR3 sequence is 15 residues long. Germline CDR1 SGHTA, CDR2 FQGNSA. Unmatched junction bases numbered 6, after V lost 5 bases and J lost 1 base. The CDR3 region has the DNA TGTGCCAGCAGCCTGCAGCGGGATCGCACAGATACGCAGTATTTT. This codes for CASSLQRDRTDTQYF.

This clonotype was found many times. The chain is built from TRBV5-4 and TRBJ2-7; D might be TRBD1 (6 bases). Germline V CDR1 and CDR2: SGHNT, YYREEE (reference sequence). The V end lost 4 bases, the J end lost 1 base, and 15 bases lay between the germline ends. There are 15 residues in the CDR3. This chain's CDR3 is CASSRYKGVSYEQYF. CDR3 nucleotide sequence: TGTGCCAGCAGCAGATACAAGGGGGTATCCTACGAGCAGTACTTC.

The J gene is TRBJ2-1, the V gene TRBV6-2 or TRBV6-3; D gene unclear. This CDR3 is built from 13 residues. V was shortened by 0 bases and J by 7 bases, with 7 bases between the two germline ends. CDR1 is MNHEY, CDR2 SVGEGT, per germline. This CDR3 is CASSYSSINEQFF. CDR3 in DNA: TGTGCCAGCAGTTACTCGAGTATAAATGAGCAGTTCTTC.